This T cell receptor (beta chain) was documented in a study of T cell changes during pregnancy in multiple sclerosis. The J segment lost 2 bases and the V segment lost 3 bases, leaving 8 bases of the junction unmatched. The germline V gene encodes CDR1 SGDLS and CDR2 YYNGEE. CDR3 size: 16 residues. Profiled with immunoSEQ multiplex PCR; TCRdb holds only in-frame clones, not every one. In the table there are more than 90,000 clones, 92% of which are singletons. V and J are TRBV9 and TRBJ1-3, with 7 bases fitting TRBD1. The source was peripheral blood, collected in the third trimester of pregnancy. The clonotype was recovered from a female donor with multiple sclerosis, enrolled in a pregnancy study. The CDR3 bases are TGTGCCAGCAGCGCCATGGGACAGCTGACTGGAAACACCATATATTTT. Translating it yields CASSAMGQLTGNTIYF. The entire variable domain, with the rest obtained from reference TRBV9 and TRBJ1-3, is as follows: DSGVTQTPKHLITATGQRVTLRCSPRSGDLSVYWYQQSLDQGLQFLIQYYNGEERAKGNILERFSAQQFPDLHSELNLSSLELGDSALYFCASSAMGQLTGNTIYFGEGSWLTVV.